What follows are 18 T cell receptor beta chains derived from one specimen sequenced in a study of cytomegalovirus exposure and HLA in healthy donors. 60 Vbeta and 13 Jbeta primers were used in PCR. Profiled with immunoSEQ multiplex PCR; TCRdb holds only in-frame clones, not every one. The sample yields 75,000 to 100,000 clones, about four fifths seen once. Sequencing was performed on PBMCs. These receptor sequences come from a woman between 65 and 79 years old in good health and CMV-seropositive.

The chain has TRBV5-1 and TRBJ2-1, with 8 bases that match TRBD2. The length of the CDR3 is 15 residues. Unmatched junction bases numbered 7, after V lost 1 base and J lost 7 bases. In germline, CDR1 is SGHRS, CDR2 YFSETQ. The CDR3 bases are TGCGCCAGCAGCTTGATCGGGGGGGGCCAGAATGAGCAGTTCTTC. Protein product: CASSLIGGGQNEQFF.

The J gene is TRBJ1-5, the V gene TRBV28; possible D gene TRBD1, 6 bases. This CDR3 comprises 19 residues. V dropped 2 bases and J dropped 0 bases, with 20 bases sitting between them. Germline loops: CDR1 MDHEN, CDR2 SYDVKM. CDR3 nucleotides: TGTGCCAGCAGTTTAGAGAGCAGGGGCCCCTTTTATAGCAATCAGCCCCAGCATTTT. This translates into CASSLESRGPFYSNQPQHF.

The V and J genes are TRBV11-2 and TRBJ2-7; possibly TRBD2 for D (6 bases). In germline, CDR1 is SGHAT, CDR2 FQNNGV. This CDR3 is built from 13 residues. Trimming shortened V by 1 base and J by 6 bases, and 10 bases separated the two germline ends. CDR3 loop: CASSLVGTGEQYF. CDR3 sequence (DNA): TGTGCCAGCAGCTTAGTCGGGACTGGCGAGCAGTACTTC.

The chain is built from TRBV4-1 and TRBJ2-7; possibly TRBD2 for D (5 bases). There are 14 residues in the CDR3. With 4 bases removed from V and 4 bases from J, the gap between germline ends came to 14 bases. Germline loops: CDR1 MGHRA, CDR2 YSYEKL. CDR3 protein: CASSPEGLPYEQYF. In DNA form, the CDR3 reads TGCGCCAGCAGCCCCGAGGGTTTACCGTACGAGCAGTACTTC.

J is TRBJ2-3 and V is TRBV6-1, with 12 positions matching TRBD2. This CDR3 region has 16 residues. The V segment lost 2 bases and the J segment 8 bases; nucleotides outside the gene matches: 8. The germline CDR1 and CDR2 sequences are MNHNS and SASEGT. CDR3 bases: TGTGCCAGCAGTGAAAGTGCTAGCGGGGGGGTCCTTACGCAGTATTTT. As protein: CASSESASGGVLTQYF.

This clone occurred a few times. V gene TRBV10-3 combines with J gene TRBJ2-7; D may be TRBD2 (6 bases). This CDR3 is built from 14 residues. Trimming took off 4 bases at V and 7 bases at J, with 17 bases between the two ends. Germline-derived CDR1 and CDR2 are ENHRY and SYGVKD. The CDR3 DNA is TGTGCCATCAGTGGATCCGGAGGGCTGGGGGAGCAGTACTTC. This sequence encodes CAISGSGGLGEQYF.

The chain employs TRBV7-8 and TRBJ2-2; tentatively, D is TRBD1 (5 bases). Per the germline V gene, CDR1 is SGHVS and CDR2 is FQNEAQ. Trimming took off 5 bases at V and 6 bases at J, with 13 bases between the two ends. The CDR3 is 14 residues long. The DNA for the CDR3 is TGTGCCAGCAGCCAGGGAAGGGGCTCCGGGGAGCTGTTTTTT. Translation: CASSQGRGSGELFF.

This clone was seen a few times. This chain joins TRBV7-9 and TRBJ1-1; 11 nucleotides agree with TRBD1. The CDR3 covers 15 residues. Unmatched junction bases numbered 4, after V lost 4 bases and J lost 3 bases. CDR1 is SEHNR and CDR2 is FQNEAQ in the germline V gene (reference sequence). The CDR3 nucleotides are TGTGCCAGCAGCTCCGGGACAGGGGGACACACTGAAGCTTTCTTT. It is translated as CASSSGTGGHTEAFF.

The J gene is TRBJ1-1, the V gene TRBV13; TRBD1 matches 7 bases. Germline V gives CDR1 PRHDT, CDR2 FYEKMQ (reference sequence). V lost 5 bases to trimming and J lost 0 bases; unmatched junction nucleotides: 9. The length of the CDR3 is 16 residues. The CDR3 sequence is CASSPRAGGVNTEAFF. The CDR3 DNA reads as TGTGCCAGCAGCCCCCGGGCAGGGGGAGTGAACACTGAAGCTTTCTTT.

The rearrangement uses TRBV6-1 and TRBJ2-7, with 8 bases lining up with TRBD1. Germline V gene sequence: CDR1 MNHNS, CDR2 SASEGT. Trimming at V came to 5 bases and at J to 4 bases, leaving 7 bases not matched to a gene. The CDR3 has 14 residues. Written as DNA, the CDR3 is TGTGCCAGCAGTTCCGGGACAGGATTGTACGAGCAGTACTTC. Its translation: CASSSGTGLYEQYF.

V is TRBV13 and J is TRBJ1-5; the D is unclear. The germline CDR1 and CDR2 sequences are PRHDT and FYEKMQ (reference sequence). The CDR3 is 14 residues long. Trimming took off 3 bases at V and 5 bases at J, with 11 bases between the two ends. CDR3: CASSFRGLDQPQHF. The CDR3 DNA is TGTGCCAGCAGCTTCAGAGGGCTGGATCAGCCCCAGCATTTT. Together with reference TRBV13 and TRBJ1-5, the CDR3 gives the full variable domain: AAGVIQSPRHLIKEKRETATLKCYPIPRHDTVYWYQQGPGQDPQFLISFYEKMQSDKGSIPDRFSAQQFSDYHSELNMSSLELGDSALYFCASSFRGLDQPQHFGDGTRLSIL.

The V and J genes are TRBV11-2 and TRBJ2-7; D possibly corresponds to TRBD2 (6 bases). V lost 7 bases and J 5 bases, leaving 15 bases between the germline ends. Germline V CDR1 and CDR2: SGHAT, FQNNGV. The CDR3 has 13 residues. The CDR3 protein is CASTRAGGDEQYF. The CDR3 DNA reads TGTGCCAGCACCCGGGCAGGCGGGGACGAGCAGTACTTC.

The chain is built from TRBV7-9 and TRBJ1-6, with 7 bases that match TRBD1. V dropped 5 bases and J dropped 9; count of bases not matched to a gene: 7. The CDR3 loop spans 14 amino acids. CDR1 and CDR2 (germline): SEHNR, FQNEAQ (reference sequence). The CDR3 DNA follows: TGTGCCAGCAGCCACGGACAGGCCGGTTCACCCCTCCACTTT. This codes for CASSHGQAGSPLHF. The full variable domain, in which reference TRBV7-9 and TRBJ1-6 provide the parts outside the CDR3, is DTGVSQNPRHKITKRGQNVTFRCDPISEHNRLYWYRQTLGQGPEFLTYFQNEAQLEKSRLLSDRFSAERPKGSFSTLEIQRTEQGDSAMYLCASSHGQAGSPLHFGNGTRLTVT.

The J gene is TRBJ2-1, the V gene TRBV7-2; D is possibly TRBD2 (7 bases). Germline V gives CDR1 SGHTA, CDR2 FQGNSA. There are 15 residues in the CDR3. Trimming shortened V by 5 bases and J by 8 bases, and 19 bases separated the two germline ends. CDR3 DNA sequence: TGTGCCAGCAGCCTCCGGGGGGCTAGGAGCGATGAGCAGTTCTTC. Translating it yields CASSLRGARSDEQFF.

V is TRBV5-1 and J is TRBJ2-2; 8 bases match TRBD1. The ends lost 0 bases at V and 4 bases at J; junction bases unmatched: 8. The germline CDR1 and CDR2 sequences are SGHRS and YFSETQ. This CDR3 comprises 17 residues. The chain's CDR3 is CASSLASRGRGTGELFF. The CDR3 nucleotides read TGCGCCAGCAGCTTGGCCAGCAGGGGGCGGGGCACCGGGGAGCTGTTTTTT.

This clone occurred a few times. The chain joins TRBV11-2 to TRBJ2-7, with 11 bases matching TRBD2. J lost 2 bases, V lost 5 bases, and 2 bases had no gene match. The germline CDR1 and CDR2 sequences are SGHAT and FQNNGV. This CDR3 is 14 amino acids long. The CDR3 region is CASSRTSGPYEQYF. In DNA, the CDR3 is TGTGCCAGCAGCCGGACTAGCGGGCCCTACGAGCAGTACTTC.

The V and J genes are TRBV28 and TRBJ2-7; 14 bases map to TRBD2. The CDR3 runs 17 residues. V gave up 5 bases and J gave up 4 bases; unmatched junction bases: 10. Germline CDR1 is MDHEN and CDR2 is SYDVKM. CDR3 protein: CASSQRTSGRTLYEQYF. In DNA form, the CDR3 reads TGTGCCAGCAGTCAGAGGACTAGCGGGAGGACTCTATACGAGCAGTACTTC.

This chain links TRBV27 with TRBJ2-2; D is unclear. V lost 5 bases, J lost 4 bases, and 14 bases lay in between. This CDR3 is 15 amino acids long. CDR1 is MNHEY and CDR2 is SMNVEV in the germline V gene (reference sequence). The CDR3 spells CASSGSVGSTGELFF. CDR3 sequence (DNA): TGTGCCAGCAGTGGCAGCGTGGGTTCCACCGGGGAGCTGTTTTTT.